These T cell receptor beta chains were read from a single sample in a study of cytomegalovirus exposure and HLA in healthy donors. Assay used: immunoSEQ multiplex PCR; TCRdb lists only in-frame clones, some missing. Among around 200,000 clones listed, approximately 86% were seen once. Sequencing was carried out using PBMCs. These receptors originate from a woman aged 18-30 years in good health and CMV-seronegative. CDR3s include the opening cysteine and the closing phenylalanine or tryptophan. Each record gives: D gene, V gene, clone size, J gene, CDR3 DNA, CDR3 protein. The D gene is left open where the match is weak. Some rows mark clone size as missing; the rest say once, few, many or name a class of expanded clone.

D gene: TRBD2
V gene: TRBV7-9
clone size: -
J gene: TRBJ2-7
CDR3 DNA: TGTGCCAGCAGCGGGACTAGCGGACACGAGCAGTACTTC
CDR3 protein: CASSGTSGHEQYF

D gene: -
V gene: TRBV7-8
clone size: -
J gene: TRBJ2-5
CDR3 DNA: TGTGCCAGCAGCCCAAGACGGGAGCGGGAGACCCAGTACTTC
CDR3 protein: CASSPRRERETQYF

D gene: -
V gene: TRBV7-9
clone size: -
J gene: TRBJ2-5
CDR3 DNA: TGTGCCAGCAGCTCCTCCCCTTTTGAGACCCAGTACTTC
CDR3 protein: CASSSSPFETQYF

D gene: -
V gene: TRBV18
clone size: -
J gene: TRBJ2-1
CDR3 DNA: TGTGCCAGCACACCGGGGGCCAATGAGCAGTTCTTC
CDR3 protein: CASTPGANEQFF

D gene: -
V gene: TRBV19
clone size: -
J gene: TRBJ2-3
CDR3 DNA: TGTGCCAGTAGTAGTTTTGAAGCGCGGGCCTACGACACAGATACGCAGTATTTT
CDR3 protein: CASSSFEARAYDTDTQYF

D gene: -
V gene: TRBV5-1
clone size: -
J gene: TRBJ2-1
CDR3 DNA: TGCGCCAGCAGCCCGACTACCGTGTTCGAGCAGTTCTTC
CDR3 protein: CASSPTTVFEQFF

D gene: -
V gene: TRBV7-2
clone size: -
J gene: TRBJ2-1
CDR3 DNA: TGTGCCAGCAGCTCTCCGGGACTTAACAATGAGCAGTTCTTC
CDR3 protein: CASSSPGLNNEQFF

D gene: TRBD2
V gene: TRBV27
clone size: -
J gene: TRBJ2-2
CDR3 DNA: TGTGCCAGCAGTTTGACTAGCGGGAGGGCCTTGACCGGGGAGCTGTTTTTT
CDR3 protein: CASSLTSGRALTGELFF

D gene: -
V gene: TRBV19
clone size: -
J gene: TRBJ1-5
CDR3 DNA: TGTGCCAGTAAGGGGCTATCAAATCAGCCCCAGCATTTT
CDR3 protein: CASKGLSNQPQHF

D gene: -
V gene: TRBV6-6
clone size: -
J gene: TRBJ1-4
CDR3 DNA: TGTGCCAGCAGTTACAGGGGTAATGAAAAACTGTTTTTT
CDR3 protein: CASSYRGNEKLFF

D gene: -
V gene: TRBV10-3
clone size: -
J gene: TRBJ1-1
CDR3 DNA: TGTGCCATCAGTGAGGGTGTACAAATGAACACTGAAGCTTTCTTT
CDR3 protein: CAISEGVQMNTEAFF

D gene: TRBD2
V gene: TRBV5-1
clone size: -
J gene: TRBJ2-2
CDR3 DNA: TGCGCCAGCAGCTACCTAGCGGGGACGAACACCGGGGAGCTGTTTTTT
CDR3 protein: CASSYLAGTNTGELFF

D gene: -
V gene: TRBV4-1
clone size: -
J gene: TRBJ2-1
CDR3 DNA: TGCGCCAGCAGCCAAGATCGGTTTAGTTATGAGCAGTTCTTC
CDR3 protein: CASSQDRFSYEQFF

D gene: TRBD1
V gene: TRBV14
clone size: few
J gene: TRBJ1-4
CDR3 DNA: TGTGCCAGCAGCCATCGAAGACAGGGCACACTGTTTTTT
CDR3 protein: CASSHRRQGTLFF

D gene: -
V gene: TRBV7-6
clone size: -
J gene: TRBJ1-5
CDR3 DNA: TGTGCCAGCAGCCTTCAGGGCGTAGGGCAGCCCCAGCATTTT
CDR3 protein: CASSLQGVGQPQHF

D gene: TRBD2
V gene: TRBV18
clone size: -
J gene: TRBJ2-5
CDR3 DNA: TGTGCCAGCTCACGGGGGGGAGTAGAAGAGACCCAGTACTTC
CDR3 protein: CASSRGGVEETQYF

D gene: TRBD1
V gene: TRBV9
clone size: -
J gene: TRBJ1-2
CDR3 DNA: TGTGCCAGCAGCGCCACAGGGGGCTACTATGGCTACACCTTC
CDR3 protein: CASSATGGYYGYTF

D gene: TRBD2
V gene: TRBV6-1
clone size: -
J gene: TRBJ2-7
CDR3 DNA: TGTGCCTTAAAGCCGGGACTAGCGGGTCCCTACGAGCAGTACTTC
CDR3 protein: CALKPGLAGPYEQYF

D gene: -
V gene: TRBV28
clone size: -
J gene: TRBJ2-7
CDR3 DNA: TGTGCCAGCCTCTCAAAGCCATACGAGCAGTACTTC
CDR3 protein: CASLSKPYEQYF

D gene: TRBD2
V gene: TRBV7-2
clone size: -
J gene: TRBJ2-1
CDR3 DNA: TGTGCCAGCAGCTTTCGGGACTACCACAGTGAGCAGTTCTTC
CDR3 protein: CASSFRDYHSEQFF

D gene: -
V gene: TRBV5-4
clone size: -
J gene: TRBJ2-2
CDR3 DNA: TGTGCCAGCACCCTCAAGTCCGGGGGATACACCGGGGAGCTGTTTTTT
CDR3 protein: CASTLKSGGYTGELFF

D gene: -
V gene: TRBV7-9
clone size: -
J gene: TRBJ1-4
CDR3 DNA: TGTGCCAGCAGCTTAGGAGGCAGCCGTAATGAAAAACTGTTTTTT
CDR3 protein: CASSLGGSRNEKLFF

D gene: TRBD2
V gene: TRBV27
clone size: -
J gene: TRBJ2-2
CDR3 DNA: TGTGCCAGCAGTTTCCCCAGTTTGACGGGACTAGCGGGAGGGAGGGTGAAGAACACCGGGGAGCTGTTTTTT
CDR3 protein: CASSFPSLTGLAGGRVKNTGELFF

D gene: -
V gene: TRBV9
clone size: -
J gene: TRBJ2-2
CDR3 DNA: TGTGCCAGCAGCGTAGCGGGAGAACCGAACACCGGGGAGCTGTTTTTT
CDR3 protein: CASSVAGEPNTGELFF

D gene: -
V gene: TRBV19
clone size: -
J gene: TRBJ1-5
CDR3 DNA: TGTGCCAGTAACCCTAGCCAGATTCGGATATTGGGCAATCAGCCCCAGCATTTT
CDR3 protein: CASNPSQIRILGNQPQHF

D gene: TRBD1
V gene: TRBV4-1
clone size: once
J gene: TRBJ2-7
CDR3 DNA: TGCGCCAGCAGCCAAGAGGGGACAGGGGCCTACTACGAGCAGTACTTC
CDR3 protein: CASSQEGTGAYYEQYF

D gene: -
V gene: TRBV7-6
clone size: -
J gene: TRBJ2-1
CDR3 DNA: TGTGCCAGCAGCTTAGCCCCTAAAGGGGAAAGCTCCTACAATGAGCAGTTCTTC
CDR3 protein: CASSLAPKGESSYNEQFF

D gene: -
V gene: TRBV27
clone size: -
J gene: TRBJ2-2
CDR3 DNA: TGTGCCAGCAGTCTTTATACCGGGGAGCTGTTTTTT
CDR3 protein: CASSLYTGELFF

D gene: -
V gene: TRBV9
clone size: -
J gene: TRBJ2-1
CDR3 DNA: TGTGCCAGCAGCGTAGAGGGAGGAGGCTATGAGCAGTTCTTC
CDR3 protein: CASSVEGGGYEQFF

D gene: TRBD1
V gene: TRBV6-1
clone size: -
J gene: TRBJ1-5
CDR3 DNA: TGTGCCAGCAACGACAGGGTCAGCCATCAGCCCCAGCATTTT
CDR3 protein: CASNDRVSHQPQHF

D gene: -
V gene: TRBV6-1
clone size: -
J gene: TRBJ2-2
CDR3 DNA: TGTGCCAGCAGTGAACGTCTTATAGGGGGTGTGAACACCGGGGAGCTGTTTTTT
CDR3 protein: CASSERLIGGVNTGELFF

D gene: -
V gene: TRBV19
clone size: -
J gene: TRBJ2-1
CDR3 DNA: TGTGCCAGTAGAAGTCCGCTAAGCTCCTACAATGAGCAGTTCTTC
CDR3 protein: CASRSPLSSYNEQFF

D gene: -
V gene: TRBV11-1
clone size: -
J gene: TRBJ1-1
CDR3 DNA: TGTGCCAGCAGCTTTGGTGGGGGGGCGGCGGCTTTCTTT
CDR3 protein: CASSFGGGAAAFF